This T cell receptor (beta chain) was recovered during a study of Graves' ophthalmopathy and Graves' hyperthyroidism. Regarding the study as a whole: Among expanded thyroid clonotypes above 0.001 frequency, most also occurred in blood.

The authors isolated PBMCs from 8 to 10 ml of fresh peripheral blood. Transcripts of RNA were the source for amplifying TCR beta CDR3 regions. HTBI primers served in a first-round RT-PCR, which a second-round multiplex PCR followed. TCRdb reprocessed the multiplex PCR reads with MiXCR, giving one entry per CDR3 protein. The sample carries roughly 50,000 distinct CDR3 sequences, around half recorded once. This clonotype was detected only a few times. The target antigen is unknown. Germline-derived CDR1 and CDR2 are DFQATT and SNEGSKA (reference sequence). Trimming shortened V by 6 bases and J by 6 bases, and 10 bases separated the two germline ends. CDR3 length: 11 amino acids.

Sequenced sample: peripheral blood. This chain joins TRBV20-1 and TRBJ2-3; no clear D. The clonotype was recovered from an adult man with Graves' ophthalmopathy. The CDR3 sequence: CSASNLDTQYF. The CDR3 bases are TGCAGTGCGAGTAACCTCGATACGCAGTATTTT.